Listed below are T cell receptor beta chains from one sample, sequenced in a study of blood T cell repertoires in COVID-19. Repertoires were generated with immunoSEQ multiplex PCR, while TCRdb's copy carries only in-frame clones and drops some. The sample records about 300,000 clones, around 88% being singletons. The sequenced material came from peripheral blood. Source of these receptors: a woman aged 50 to 60 with acute or convalescent COVID-19. Each CDR3 is given with its conserved first and last residue. Fields, in order: J gene, V gene, clone size, D gene, CDR3 DNA, CDR3 protein. D genes are given only for firm matches. For some rows the clone size is stated as once, few or many, or as a class when expanded; others skip it.

j_gene: TRBJ1-5
v_gene: TRBV5-1
abundance: NA
d_gene: NA
CDR3nt: TGCGCCAGCAGCTTGTTGGGGCCAGGGGATCAGCCCCAGCATTTT
CDR3aa: CASSLLGPGDQPQHF

j_gene: TRBJ1-1
v_gene: TRBV3-1/TRBV3-2
abundance: NA
d_gene: NA
CDR3nt: TGTGCCAGCAGCCAGGGAGGGGCCGGACCTGAAGCTTTCTTT
CDR3aa: CASSQGGAGPEAFF

j_gene: TRBJ2-2
v_gene: TRBV7-2
abundance: NA
d_gene: NA
CDR3nt: TGTGCCAGCAGCGTCCCCTCCGGACAAATAAACACCGGGGAGCTGTTTTTT
CDR3aa: CASSVPSGQINTGELFF

j_gene: TRBJ1-6
v_gene: TRBV2
abundance: NA
d_gene: TRBD1
CDR3nt: TGTGCCAGCAGTCGGGACAGAGATAATTCACCCCTCCACTTT
CDR3aa: CASSRDRDNSPLHF

j_gene: TRBJ1-2
v_gene: TRBV4-1
abundance: NA
d_gene: TRBD1
CDR3nt: TGCGCCAGCAGCCAACCTCGGGACAGGGGTTATGGCTACACCTTC
CDR3aa: CASSQPRDRGYGYTF

j_gene: TRBJ1-4
v_gene: TRBV6-5
abundance: NA
d_gene: NA
CDR3nt: TGTGCCAGCATCAAAGGGGGGGCCACTAATGAAAAACTGTTTTTT
CDR3aa: CASIKGGATNEKLFF

j_gene: TRBJ2-2
v_gene: TRBV6-2/TRBV6-3
abundance: once
d_gene: TRBD1
CDR3nt: TGTGCCAGCAGTTCCGGGACAGGGAACACCGGGGAGCTGTTTTTT
CDR3aa: CASSSGTGNTGELFF

j_gene: TRBJ2-2
v_gene: TRBV9
abundance: NA
d_gene: NA
CDR3nt: TGTGCCAGCAGCGCGAGGAGCACCGGGGAGCTGTTTTTT
CDR3aa: CASSARSTGELFF

j_gene: TRBJ2-1
v_gene: TRBV5-1
abundance: NA
d_gene: NA
CDR3nt: TGCGCCAGCAGCTTGATGACTATCGACAATGAGCAGTTCTTC
CDR3aa: CASSLMTIDNEQFF

j_gene: TRBJ1-3
v_gene: TRBV9
abundance: NA
d_gene: TRBD1
CDR3nt: TGTGCCAGCAGCGTAAAGGGTAGGACAGGGGGCAGAAACACCATATATTTT
CDR3aa: CASSVKGRTGGRNTIYF

j_gene: TRBJ2-2
v_gene: TRBV19
abundance: NA
d_gene: TRBD2
CDR3nt: TGTGCCAGTAGTCTAGCGGGAGGATCTTTCCAGAACACCGGGGAGCTGTTTTTT
CDR3aa: CASSLAGGSFQNTGELFF

j_gene: TRBJ1-4
v_gene: TRBV2
abundance: once
d_gene: NA
CDR3nt: TGTGCCAGCAGTGTTACTGCAGAAAAACTGTTTTTT
CDR3aa: CASSVTAEKLFF

j_gene: TRBJ2-2
v_gene: TRBV19
abundance: NA
d_gene: NA
CDR3nt: TGTGCCAGTAGTTATCGGGGGGCCACCGGGGAGCTGTTTTTT
CDR3aa: CASSYRGATGELFF

j_gene: TRBJ1-3
v_gene: TRBV6-1
abundance: NA
d_gene: NA
CDR3nt: TGTGCCAGCAGTGAATTAACAGGCCTTAGAAACACCATATATTTT
CDR3aa: CASSELTGLRNTIYF

j_gene: TRBJ2-5
v_gene: TRBV10-1
abundance: NA
d_gene: TRBD2
CDR3nt: TGCGCCAGCCCACTAGCGGGCCAAGAGACCCAGTACTTC
CDR3aa: CASPLAGQETQYF

j_gene: TRBJ1-6
v_gene: TRBV4-3
abundance: NA
d_gene: TRBD1
CDR3nt: TGCGCCAGCAGCCAAGATACAGGGGACTTATATAATTCACCCCTCCACTTT
CDR3aa: CASSQDTGDLYNSPLHF